The present T cell receptor beta chain was sequenced within a study of T cell repertoires in cytomegalovirus infection. The overall study: Recently identified HLA-C-restricted and well-studied HLA-B-restricted CMV epitopes were used. Both a matching HLA type and CMV infection were indicated by public TCR beta signatures.

Study outcomes and limitations: In two of eight donors, the top clonotype was HLA-C-restricted CMV-specific. Using cumulative public TCR beta family frequency, the authors identified those who carried CMV together with the relevant HLA.

Between the trimmed V and J ends, which lost 5 bases and 2 bases, there was a span of 21 bases. This CDR3 is 17 amino acids long. Germline CDR1 is SGHTA and CDR2 is FQGNSA. Ten or more counts support this clonotype. What it binds is not known. TCRdb redid the calling of the reads with MiXCR, one entry per CDR3 protein. Here the sample spans some 560,000 distinct CDR3 sequences, 35% to 50% being singletons. The TCR originated in a human donor in good health (CMV status not recorded). Some clones in this sample may be carry-over from other donors' samples. The chain links TRBV7-2 to TRBJ2-5; possible D gene TRBD2, 6 bases. The sample here was cultured PBMCs, taken from culture after CMV antigen stimulation. The CDR3 region has the DNA TGTGCCAGCAGCCCCGGGGAGGCAGGAGAGGGTCAAGAGACCCAGTACTTC. Protein: CASSPGEAGEGQETQYF.